This T cell receptor beta chain was documented in a study of shared clonotypes between healthy human individuals. Study results and limitations: Genetic and exposure-history diversity was limited by the few donors.

CD45RO negativity and positive selection for CCR7 defined naive CD8 cells, a population that excluded terminally differentiated effector memory CD45RA+ cells. The run depth of the assay was deep. The protocol was immunoSEQ multiplex PCR, while the TCRdb copy is restricted to in-frame clones and leaves out a portion. The sample holds 1.5 million to 2.5 million clones, approximately 94% seen once. The CDR3 runs to 15 residues. The germline V gene has CDR1 LNHDA and CDR2 SQIVND (reference sequence). Trimming cost V 1 base and J 5 bases, with 14 bases left between them. A remark on this clone: What it recognizes is unknown.

The chain recombines TRBV19 with TRBJ2-5; possibly TRBD2 for D (6 bases). Material for sequencing was naive CD8+ T cells sorted from blood. The receptor was derived from a man aged 18 to 30 in good health. The CDR3 region has the DNA TGTGCCAGTAGTATAGGACTAGGAGGAGGGGAGACCCAGTACTTC. It codes for CASSIGLGGGETQYF.